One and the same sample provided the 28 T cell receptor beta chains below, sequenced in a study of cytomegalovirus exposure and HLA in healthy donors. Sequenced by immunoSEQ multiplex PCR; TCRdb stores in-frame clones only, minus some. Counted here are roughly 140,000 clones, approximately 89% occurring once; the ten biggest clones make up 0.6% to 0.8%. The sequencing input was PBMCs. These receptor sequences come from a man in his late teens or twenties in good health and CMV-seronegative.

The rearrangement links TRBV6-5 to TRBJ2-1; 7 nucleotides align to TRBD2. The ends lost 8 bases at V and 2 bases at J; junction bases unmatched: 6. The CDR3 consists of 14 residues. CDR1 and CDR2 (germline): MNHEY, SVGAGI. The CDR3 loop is CASHGGSAYNEQFF. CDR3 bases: TGTGCCAGCCATGGCGGGAGCGCCTACAATGAGCAGTTCTTC.

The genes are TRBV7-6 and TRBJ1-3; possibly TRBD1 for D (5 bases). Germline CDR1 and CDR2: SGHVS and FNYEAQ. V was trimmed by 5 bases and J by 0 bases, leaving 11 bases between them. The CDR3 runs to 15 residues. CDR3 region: CASSRTSNSGNTIYF. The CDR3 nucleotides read TGTGCCAGCAGCCGGACAAGTAACTCTGGAAACACCATATATTTT.

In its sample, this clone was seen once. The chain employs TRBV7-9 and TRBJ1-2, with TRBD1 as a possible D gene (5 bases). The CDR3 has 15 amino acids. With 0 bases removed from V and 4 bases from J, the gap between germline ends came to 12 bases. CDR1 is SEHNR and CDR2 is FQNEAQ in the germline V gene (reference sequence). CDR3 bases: TGTGCCAGCAGCTTAGCTACTGTGACAGTCTATGGCTACACCTTC. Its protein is CASSLATVTVYGYTF.

The CDR3 region has the DNA TGTGCCAGCAGCGTAGACGTCGGGGGTTGGAACACTGAAGCTTTCTTT. Its protein is CASSVDVGGWNTEAFF. This chain links TRBV9 with TRBJ1-1; a weak D match, TRBD1 (5 bases). This CDR3 has 16 amino acids. CDR1 is SGDLS, CDR2 YYNGEE, per germline. V lost 0 bases to trimming and J lost 1 base, with 13 bases between them.

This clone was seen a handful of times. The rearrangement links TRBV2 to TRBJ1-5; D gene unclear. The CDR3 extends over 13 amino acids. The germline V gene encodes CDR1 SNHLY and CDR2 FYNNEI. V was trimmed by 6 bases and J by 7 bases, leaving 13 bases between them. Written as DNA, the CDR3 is TGTGCCAGCAGGGGAGAAGGAAGACAGCCCCAGCATTTT. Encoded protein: CASRGEGRQPQHF.

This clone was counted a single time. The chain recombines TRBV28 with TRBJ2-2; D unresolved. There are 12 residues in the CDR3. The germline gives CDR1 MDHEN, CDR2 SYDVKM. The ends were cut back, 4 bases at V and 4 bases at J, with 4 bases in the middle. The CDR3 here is CASSSFTGELFF. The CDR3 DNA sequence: TGTGCCAGCAGTTCCTTCACCGGGGAGCTGTTTTTT.

The CDR3 region is CASSSLQVRAGASEKLFF. The CDR3 DNA reads as TGTGCCAGCAGCTCCCTTCAGGTCCGCGCGGGCGCAAGTGAAAAACTGTTTTTT. This chain connects TRBV13 to TRBJ1-4; D unclear. CDR3 length: 18 residues. Germline assignment: CDR1 PRHDT and CDR2 FYEKMQ (reference sequence). Trimming removed 4 bases from V and 7 bases from J, with 25 bases in between.

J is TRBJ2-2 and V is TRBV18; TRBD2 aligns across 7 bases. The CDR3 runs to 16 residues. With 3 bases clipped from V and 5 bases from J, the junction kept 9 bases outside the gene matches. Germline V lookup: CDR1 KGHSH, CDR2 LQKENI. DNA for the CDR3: TGTGCCAGCTCACCGATGGCGGGAGCGCTAACCGGGGAGCTGTTTTTT. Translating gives CASSPMAGALTGELFF.

CDR3 region: CASSEFGPEGTEAFF. CDR3 DNA sequence: TGTGCCAGCAGTGAATTCGGCCCTGAGGGCACTGAAGCTTTCTTT. This chain connects TRBV6-1 to TRBJ1-1; D remains ambiguous. The V gene's germline CDR1 is MNHNS and CDR2 SASEGT. V lost 2 bases, J lost 4 bases, and 14 bases lay in between. This CDR3 comprises 15 residues.

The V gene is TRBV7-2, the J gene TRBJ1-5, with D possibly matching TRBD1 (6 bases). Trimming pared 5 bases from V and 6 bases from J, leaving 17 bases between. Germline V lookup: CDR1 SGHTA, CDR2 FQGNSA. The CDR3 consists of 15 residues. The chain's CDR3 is CASSQTGKFGQPQHF. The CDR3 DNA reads TGTGCCAGCAGCCAAACAGGGAAGTTCGGTCAGCCCCAGCATTTT.

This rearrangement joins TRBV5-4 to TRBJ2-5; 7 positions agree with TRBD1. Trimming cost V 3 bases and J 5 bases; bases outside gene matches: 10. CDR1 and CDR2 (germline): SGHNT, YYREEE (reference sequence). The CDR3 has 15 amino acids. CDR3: CASSSRQGAWETQYF. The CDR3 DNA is TGTGCCAGCAGCTCCAGACAGGGTGCATGGGAGACCCAGTACTTC.

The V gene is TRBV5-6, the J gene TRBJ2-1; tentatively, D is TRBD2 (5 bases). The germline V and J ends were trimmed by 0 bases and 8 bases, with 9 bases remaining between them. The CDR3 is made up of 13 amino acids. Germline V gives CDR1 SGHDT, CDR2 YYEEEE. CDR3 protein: CASSLAVRDEQFF. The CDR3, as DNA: TGTGCCAGCAGCTTGGCCGTGAGGGATGAGCAGTTCTTC.

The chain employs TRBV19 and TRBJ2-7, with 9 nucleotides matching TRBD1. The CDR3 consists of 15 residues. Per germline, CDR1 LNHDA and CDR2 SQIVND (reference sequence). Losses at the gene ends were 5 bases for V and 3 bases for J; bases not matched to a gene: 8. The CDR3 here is CASSPSGQGGYEQYF. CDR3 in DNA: TGTGCCAGTAGTCCCTCGGGACAGGGTGGCTACGAGCAGTACTTC.

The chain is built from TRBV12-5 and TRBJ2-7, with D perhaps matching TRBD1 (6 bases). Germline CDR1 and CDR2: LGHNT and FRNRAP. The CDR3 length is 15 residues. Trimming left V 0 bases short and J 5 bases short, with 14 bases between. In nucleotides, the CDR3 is TGTGCTAGTGGTTTGGTAGGGGAGACAGGCCACGAGCAGTACGTC. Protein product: CASGLVGETGHEQYV.

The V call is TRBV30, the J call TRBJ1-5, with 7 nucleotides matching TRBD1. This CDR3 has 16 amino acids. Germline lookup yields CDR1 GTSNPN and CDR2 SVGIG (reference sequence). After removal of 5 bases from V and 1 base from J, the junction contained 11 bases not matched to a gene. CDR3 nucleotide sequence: TGTGCCTGGGGGAGAGAGGGGGCGAGAAGCAATCAGCCCCAGCATTTT. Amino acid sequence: CAWGREGARSNQPQHF.

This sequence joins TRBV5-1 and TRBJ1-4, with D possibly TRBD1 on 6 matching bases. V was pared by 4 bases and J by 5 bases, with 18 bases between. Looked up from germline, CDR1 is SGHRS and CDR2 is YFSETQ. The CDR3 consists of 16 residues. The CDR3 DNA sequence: TGCGCCAGCAGCATTGGACAGACAGGATCGAATGAAAAACTGTTTTTT. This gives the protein CASSIGQTGSNEKLFF. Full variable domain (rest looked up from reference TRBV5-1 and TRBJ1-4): KAGVTQTPRYLIKTRGQQVTLSCSPISGHRSVSWYQQTPGQGLQFLFEYFSETQRNKGNFPGRFSGRQFSNSRSEMNVSTLELGDSALYLCASSIGQTGSNEKLFFGSGTQLSVL.

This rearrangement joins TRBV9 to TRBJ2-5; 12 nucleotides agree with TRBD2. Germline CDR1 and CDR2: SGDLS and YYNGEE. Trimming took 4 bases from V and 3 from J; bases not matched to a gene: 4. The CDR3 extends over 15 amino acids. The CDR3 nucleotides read TGTGCCAGCAGCACCAGGACTAGCGGGGAAGAGACCCAGTACTTC. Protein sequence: CASSTRTSGEETQYF. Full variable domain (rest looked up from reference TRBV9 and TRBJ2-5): DSGVTQTPKHLITATGQRVTLRCSPRSGDLSVYWYQQSLDQGLQFLIQYYNGEERAKGNILERFSAQQFPDLHSELNLSSLELGDSALYFCASSTRTSGEETQYFGPGTRLLVL.

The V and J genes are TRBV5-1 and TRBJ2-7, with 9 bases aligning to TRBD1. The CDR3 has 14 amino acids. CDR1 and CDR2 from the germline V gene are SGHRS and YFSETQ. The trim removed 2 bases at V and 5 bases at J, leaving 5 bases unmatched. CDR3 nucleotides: TGCGCCAGCAGCTTCAGTGACAGGGGGGACGAGCAGTACTTC. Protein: CASSFSDRGDEQYF.

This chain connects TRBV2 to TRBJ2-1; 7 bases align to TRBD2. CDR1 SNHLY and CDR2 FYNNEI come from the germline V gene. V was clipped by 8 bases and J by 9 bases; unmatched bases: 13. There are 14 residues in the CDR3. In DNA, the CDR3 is TGTGCCAGCTACGCGGGGGTCCCCCCAATTGAGCAGTTCTTC. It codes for CASYAGVPPIEQFF.

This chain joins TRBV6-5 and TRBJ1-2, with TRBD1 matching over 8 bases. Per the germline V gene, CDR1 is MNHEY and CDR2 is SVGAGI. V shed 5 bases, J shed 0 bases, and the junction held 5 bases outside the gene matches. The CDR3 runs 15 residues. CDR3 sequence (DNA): TGTGCCAGCAGTAGGGGACAGGATGCTAACTATGGCTACACCTTC. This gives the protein CASSRGQDANYGYTF.

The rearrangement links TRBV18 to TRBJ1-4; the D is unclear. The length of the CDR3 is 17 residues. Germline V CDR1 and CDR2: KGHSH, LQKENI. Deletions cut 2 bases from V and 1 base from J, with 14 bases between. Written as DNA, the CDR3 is TGTGCCAGCTCACCAATCTCACAAGGCGGAACTAATGAAAAACTGTTTTTT. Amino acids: CASSPISQGGTNEKLFF.

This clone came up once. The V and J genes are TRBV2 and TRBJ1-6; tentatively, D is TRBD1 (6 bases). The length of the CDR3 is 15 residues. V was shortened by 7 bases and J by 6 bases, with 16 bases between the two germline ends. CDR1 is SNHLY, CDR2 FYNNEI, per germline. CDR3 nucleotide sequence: TGTGCCAGCAAGGCAGGGGATGCCTTTAATTCACCCCTCCACTTT. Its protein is CASKAGDAFNSPLHF.

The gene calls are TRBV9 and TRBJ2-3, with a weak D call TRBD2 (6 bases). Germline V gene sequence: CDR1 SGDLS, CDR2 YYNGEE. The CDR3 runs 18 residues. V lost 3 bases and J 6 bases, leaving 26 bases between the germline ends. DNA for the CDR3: TGTGCCAGCAGCGGCGCGGGGTGGCCAGCGGCGATGCAGGATACGCAGTATTTT. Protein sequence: CASSGAGWPAAMQDTQYF. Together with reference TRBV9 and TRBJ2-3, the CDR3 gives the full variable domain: DSGVTQTPKHLITATGQRVTLRCSPRSGDLSVYWYQQSLDQGLQFLIQYYNGEERAKGNILERFSAQQFPDLHSELNLSSLELGDSALYFCASSGAGWPAAMQDTQYFGPGTRLTVL.

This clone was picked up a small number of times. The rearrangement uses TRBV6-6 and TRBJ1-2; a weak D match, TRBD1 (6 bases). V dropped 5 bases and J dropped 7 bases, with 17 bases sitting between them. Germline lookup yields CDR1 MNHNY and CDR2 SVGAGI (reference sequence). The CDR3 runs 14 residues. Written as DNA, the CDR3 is TGTGCCAGCAGTCGACAGATTGAACAGGGTGGCTACACCTTC. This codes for CASSRQIEQGGYTF.

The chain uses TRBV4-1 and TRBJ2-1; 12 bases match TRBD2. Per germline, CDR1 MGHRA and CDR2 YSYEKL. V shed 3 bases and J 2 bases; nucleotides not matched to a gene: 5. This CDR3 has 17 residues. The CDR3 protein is CASSQVTSGRPYNEQFF. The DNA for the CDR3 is TGCGCCAGCAGCCAGGTGACTAGCGGGAGACCCTACAATGAGCAGTTCTTC.

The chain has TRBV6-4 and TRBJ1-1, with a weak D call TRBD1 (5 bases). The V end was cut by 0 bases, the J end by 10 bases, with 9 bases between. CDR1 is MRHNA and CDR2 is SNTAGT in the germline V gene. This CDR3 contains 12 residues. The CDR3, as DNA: TGTGCCAGCAGTGACTCTGGGGGGGGAGCTTTCTTT. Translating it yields CASSDSGGGAFF.

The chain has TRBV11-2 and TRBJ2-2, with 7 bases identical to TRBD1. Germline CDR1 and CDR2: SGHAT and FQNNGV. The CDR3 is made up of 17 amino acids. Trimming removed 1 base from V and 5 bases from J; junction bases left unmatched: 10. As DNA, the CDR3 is TGTGCCAGCAGCTTAGGGGACAGTGCGAGAAGGACCGGGGAGCTGTTTTTT. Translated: CASSLGDSARRTGELFF.

CDR3 nucleotides: TGTGCCAGCAGCTTAGAAAGGGGTTTTGATTCACCCCTCCACTTT. This codes for CASSLERGFDSPLHF. This chain links TRBV11-2 with TRBJ1-6; TRBD1 is a possible D gene (5 bases). V was cut by 0 bases and J by 8 bases, with 11 bases left in between. CDR3 size: 15 residues. Germline V gives CDR1 SGHAT, CDR2 FQNNGV. The whole variable domain, filled in from reference TRBV11-2 and TRBJ1-6, reads EAGVAQSPRYKIIEKRQSVAFWCNPISGHATLYWYQQILGQGPKLLIQFQNNGVVDDSQLPKDRFSAERLKGVDSTLKIQPAKLEDSAVYLCASSLERGFDSPLHFGNGTRLTVT.